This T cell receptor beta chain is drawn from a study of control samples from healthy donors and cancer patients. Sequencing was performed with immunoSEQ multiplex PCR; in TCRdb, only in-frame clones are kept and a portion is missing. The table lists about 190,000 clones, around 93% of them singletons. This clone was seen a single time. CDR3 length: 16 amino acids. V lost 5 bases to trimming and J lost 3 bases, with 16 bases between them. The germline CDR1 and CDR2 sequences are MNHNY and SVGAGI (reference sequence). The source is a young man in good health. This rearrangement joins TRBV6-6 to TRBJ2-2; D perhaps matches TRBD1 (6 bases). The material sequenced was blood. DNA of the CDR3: TGTGCCAGCAGTCGAAACAGGGCCCCGGACACCGGGGAGCTGTTTTTT. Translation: CASSRNRAPDTGELFF.